This T cell receptor beta chain was identified during a study of monozygotic twins with inflammatory bowel disease. Following a re-call of the 5' RACE reads, TCRdb has one entry per CDR3 protein and lacks DNA. This sample contains a few hundred thousand distinct CDR3 sequences. This CDR3 has 15 residues. The germline CDR1 and CDR2 sequences are ENHRY and SYGVKD. The J gene is TRBJ1-5, the V gene TRBV10-3; the D call from TCRdb, TRBD1, cannot be confirmed without DNA. The receptor was isolated from a human donor with ulcerative colitis or Crohn's disease, or a healthy co-twin of an affected twin (not recorded which). The specimen sequenced was blood. CDR3 loop: CAISDRTGPNQPQHF.